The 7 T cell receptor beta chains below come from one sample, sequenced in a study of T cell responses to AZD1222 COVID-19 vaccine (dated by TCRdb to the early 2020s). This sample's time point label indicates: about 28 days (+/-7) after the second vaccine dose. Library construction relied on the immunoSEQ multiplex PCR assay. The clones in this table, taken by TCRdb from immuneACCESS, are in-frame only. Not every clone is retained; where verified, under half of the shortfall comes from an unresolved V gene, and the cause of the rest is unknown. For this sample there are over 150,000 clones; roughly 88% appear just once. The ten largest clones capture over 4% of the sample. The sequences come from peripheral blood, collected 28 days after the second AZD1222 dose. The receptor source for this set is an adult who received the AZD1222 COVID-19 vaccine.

CDR3 coding DNA: TGTGCCTGGCTTCCCGGGACAGGGGGGGACATTCAGTACTTC. Translating it yields CAWLPGTGGDIQYF. The genes are TRBV30 and TRBJ2-4; 11 nucleotides match TRBD1. The V gene's germline CDR1 is GTSNPN and CDR2 SVGIG (reference sequence). The CDR3 runs 14 residues. V was pared by 5 bases and J by 8 bases, with 8 bases of the junction left unmatched. The full variable domain, in which reference TRBV30 and TRBJ2-4 provide the parts outside the CDR3, is SQTIHQWPATLVQPVGSPLSLECTVEGTSNPNLYWYRQAAGRGLQLLFYSVGIGQISSEVPQNLSASRPQDRQFILSSKKLLLSDSGFYLCAWLPGTGGDIQYFGAGTRLSVL.

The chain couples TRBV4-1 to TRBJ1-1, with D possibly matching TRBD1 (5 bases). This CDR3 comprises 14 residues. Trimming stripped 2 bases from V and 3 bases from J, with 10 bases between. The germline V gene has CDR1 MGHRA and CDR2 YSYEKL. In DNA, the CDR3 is TGCGCCAGCAGCCAACCCACAGGAGACACTGAAGCTTTCTTT. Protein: CASSQPTGDTEAFF.

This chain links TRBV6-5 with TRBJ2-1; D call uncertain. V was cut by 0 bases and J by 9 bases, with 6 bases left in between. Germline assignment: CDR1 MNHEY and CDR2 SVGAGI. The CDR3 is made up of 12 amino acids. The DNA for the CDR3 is TGTGCCAGCAGTTACTCGACGGGTGAGCAGTTCTTC. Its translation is CASSYSTGEQFF.

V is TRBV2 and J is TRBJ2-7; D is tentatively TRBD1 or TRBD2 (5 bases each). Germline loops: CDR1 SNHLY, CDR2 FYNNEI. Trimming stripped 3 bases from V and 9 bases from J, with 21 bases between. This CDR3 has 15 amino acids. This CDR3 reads CASSDRDRTYEGQYF. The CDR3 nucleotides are TGTGCCAGCAGTGACCGGGACCGAACCTACGAAGGGCAGTACTTC.

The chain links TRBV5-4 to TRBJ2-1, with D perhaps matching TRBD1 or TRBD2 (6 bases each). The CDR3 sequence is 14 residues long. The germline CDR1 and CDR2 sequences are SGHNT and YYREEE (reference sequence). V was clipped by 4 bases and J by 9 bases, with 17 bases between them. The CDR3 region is CASSHNDRRGEQFF. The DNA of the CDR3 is TGTGCCAGCAGCCACAATGACAGGAGGGGTGAGCAGTTCTTC. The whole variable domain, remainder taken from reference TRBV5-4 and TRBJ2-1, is ETGVTQSPTHLIKTRGQQVTLRCSSQSGHNTVSWYQQALGQGPQFIFQYYREEENGRGNFPPRFSGLQFPNYSSELNVNALELDDSALYLCASSHNDRRGEQFFGPGTRLTVL.

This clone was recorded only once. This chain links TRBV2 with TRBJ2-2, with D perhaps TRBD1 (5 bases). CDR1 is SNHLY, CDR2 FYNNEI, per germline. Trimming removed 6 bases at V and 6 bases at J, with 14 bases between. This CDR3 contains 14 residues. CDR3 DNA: TGTGCCAGCAGCCGCATCAAGGGGTCCGGGGAGCTGTTTTTT. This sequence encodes CASSRIKGSGELFF.

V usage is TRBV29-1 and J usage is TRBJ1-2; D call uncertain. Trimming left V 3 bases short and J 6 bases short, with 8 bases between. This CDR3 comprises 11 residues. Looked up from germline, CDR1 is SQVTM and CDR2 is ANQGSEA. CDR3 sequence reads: CSVERRDGYTF. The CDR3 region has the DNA TGCAGCGTTGAGAGGAGGGATGGCTACACCTTC. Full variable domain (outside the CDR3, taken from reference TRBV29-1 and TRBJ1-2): SAVISQKPSRDICQRGTSLTIQCQVDSQVTMMFWYRQQPGQSLTLIATANQGSEATYESGFVIDKFPISRPNLTFSTLTVSNMSPEDSSIYLCSVERRDGYTFGSGTRLTVV.